These T cell receptor beta chains were read from a single sample in a study of shared clonotypes between healthy human individuals. Assay: immunoSEQ multiplex PCR; the TCRdb copy retains only in-frame clones and omits some. The table has roughly 2.4 million clones, nearly 97% seen once; the top ten hold roughly 0.13%. The source material was naive CD4+ T cells sorted from blood. All receptors come from a man aged 18 to 29 in good health. CDR3s include the opening cysteine and the closing phenylalanine or tryptophan. A D gene is named only where the DNA matches it firmly. The size entry is marked missing in some rows and otherwise reads once, few, many or a size class.

v_call,d_call,j_call,clone_size,cdr3_nt,cdr3_aa
TRBV10-3,TRBD1,TRBJ1-6,.,TGTGCCATCAGTGCCTCCTCCATACAGGGGGCGGGTAATTCACCCCTCCACTTT,CAISASSIQGAGNSPLHF
TRBV6-5,.,TRBJ1-1,.,TGTGCCAGCAGTAGGGGAGGGAACACTGAAGCTTTCTTT,CASSRGGNTEAFF
TRBV11-2,.,TRBJ2-7,.,TGTGCCAGCAGCCTAGAGGGACAACCACTCTACGAGCAGTACTTC,CASSLEGQPLYEQYF
TRBV7-8,.,TRBJ1-1,.,TGTGCCAGCAGCTTAGTGAGGGCAGGGGCAAACACTGAAGCTTTCTTT,CASSLVRAGANTEAFF
TRBV6-6,.,TRBJ1-2,.,TGTGCCAGCAGTTACGGTGGGAAATTTTATGGCTACACCTTC,CASSYGGKFYGYTF
TRBV5-1,.,TRBJ2-5,.,TGCGCCAGCAGCATTTCGCGGCAGGGAGAGACCCAGTACTTC,CASSISRQGETQYF
TRBV5-8,TRBD1,TRBJ1-4,.,TGTGCCAGCAGCCGGACAGGCCCAGGGGAAAAACTGTTTTTT,CASSRTGPGEKLFF
TRBV19,.,TRBJ1-6,.,TGTGCCAGTAGTAAACTGGACTCCTATAATTCACCCCTCCACTTT,CASSKLDSYNSPLHF
TRBV2,.,TRBJ1-4,.,TGTGCCAGCAGGCCTACCGGGACCGAAAATGAAAAACTGTTTTTT,CASRPTGTENEKLFF
TRBV9,.,TRBJ1-2,.,TGTGCCAGCAGCACCCTCCGTGGCTACACCTTC,CASSTLRGYTF
TRBV10-3,.,TRBJ2-7,.,TGTGCCATCAGTGGGCAGGCCTACGAGCAGTACTTC,CAISGQAYEQYF
TRBV4-1,TRBD1,TRBJ1-1,.,TGCGCCAGCAGCCAAGACGGGACAGGGTCGGACACTGAAGCTTTCTTT,CASSQDGTGSDTEAFF
TRBV5-1,TRBD1,TRBJ1-4,once,TGCGCCAGCAGCAAGGACAGGGAGAGGGAAAAACTGTTTTTT,CASSKDREREKLFF
TRBV21-1,.,TRBJ2-2,.,TGTGCCAGCAGCAGACAGGGCCTTCGGCGGGAGCTGTTTTTT,CASSRQGLRRELFF